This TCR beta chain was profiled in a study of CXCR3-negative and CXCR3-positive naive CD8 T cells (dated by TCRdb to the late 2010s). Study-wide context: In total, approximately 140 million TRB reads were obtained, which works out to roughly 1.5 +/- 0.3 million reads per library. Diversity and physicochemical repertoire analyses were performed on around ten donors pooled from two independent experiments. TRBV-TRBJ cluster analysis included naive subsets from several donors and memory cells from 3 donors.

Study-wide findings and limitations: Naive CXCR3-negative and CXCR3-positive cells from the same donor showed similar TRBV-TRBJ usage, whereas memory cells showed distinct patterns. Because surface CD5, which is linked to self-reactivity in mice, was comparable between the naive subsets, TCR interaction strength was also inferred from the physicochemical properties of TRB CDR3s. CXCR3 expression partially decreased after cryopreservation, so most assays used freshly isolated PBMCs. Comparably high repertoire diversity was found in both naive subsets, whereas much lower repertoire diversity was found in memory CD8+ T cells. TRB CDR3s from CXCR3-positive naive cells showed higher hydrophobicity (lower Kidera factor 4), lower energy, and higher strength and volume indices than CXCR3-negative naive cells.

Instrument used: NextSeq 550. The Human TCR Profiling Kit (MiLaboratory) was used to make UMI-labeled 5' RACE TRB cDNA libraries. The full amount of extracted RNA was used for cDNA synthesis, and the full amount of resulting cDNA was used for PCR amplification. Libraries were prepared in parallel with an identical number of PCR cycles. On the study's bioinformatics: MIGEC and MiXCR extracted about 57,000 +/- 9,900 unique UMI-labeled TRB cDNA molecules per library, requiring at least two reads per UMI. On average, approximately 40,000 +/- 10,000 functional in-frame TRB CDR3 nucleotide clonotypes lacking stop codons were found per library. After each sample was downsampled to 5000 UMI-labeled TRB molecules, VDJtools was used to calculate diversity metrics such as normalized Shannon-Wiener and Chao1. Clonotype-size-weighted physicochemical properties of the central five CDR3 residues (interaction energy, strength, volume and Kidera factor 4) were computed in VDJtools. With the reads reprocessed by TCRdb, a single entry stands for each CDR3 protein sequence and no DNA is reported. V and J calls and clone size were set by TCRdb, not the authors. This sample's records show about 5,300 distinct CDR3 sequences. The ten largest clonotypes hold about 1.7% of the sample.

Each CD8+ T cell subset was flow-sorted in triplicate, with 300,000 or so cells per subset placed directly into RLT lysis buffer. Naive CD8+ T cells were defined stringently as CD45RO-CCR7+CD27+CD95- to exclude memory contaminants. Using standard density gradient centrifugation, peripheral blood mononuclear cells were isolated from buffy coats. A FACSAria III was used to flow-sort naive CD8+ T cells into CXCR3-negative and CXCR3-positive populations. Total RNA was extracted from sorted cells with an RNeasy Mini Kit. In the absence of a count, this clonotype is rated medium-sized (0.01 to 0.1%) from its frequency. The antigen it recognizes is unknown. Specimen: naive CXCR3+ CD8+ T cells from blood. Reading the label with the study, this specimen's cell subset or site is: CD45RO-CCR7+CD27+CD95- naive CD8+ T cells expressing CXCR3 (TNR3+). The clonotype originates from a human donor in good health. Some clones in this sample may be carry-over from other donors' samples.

Here the CDR3 is given as CASSLIAGAKNIQYF. The chain employs TRBV7-9 and TRBJ2-4; there is no DNA to check the TCRdb D call of TRBD2. CDR1 is given as SEHNR and CDR2 as FQNEAQ, both from the germline V gene (reference sequence). The CDR3 spans 15 residues, from the cysteine through the phenylalanine. No DNA was logged.